The 15 T cell receptor beta chains reported below all come from one sample, sequenced in a study of neoadjuvant anti-PD-1 for oral cavity cancer. Repertoires were generated with immunoSEQ multiplex PCR, while TCRdb's copy carries only in-frame clones and drops some. The sample records roughly 14,000 clones, just under 75% being singletons. Time point in this sample: after neoadjuvant nivolumab, at surgical resection. The input for sequencing was PBMCs, taken after nivolumab (anti-PD-1) treatment. These receptor sequences come from a person aged 35-79 years with oral cavity squamous cell carcinoma.

Written as DNA, the CDR3 is TGTGCCATCAGTGAGCCTCAATTATACGAGCAGTACTTC. It is translated as CAISEPQLYEQYF. The gene calls are TRBV10-3 and TRBJ2-7; D uncertain. Per germline, CDR1 ENHRY and CDR2 SYGVKD. The CDR3 totals 13 residues. V gave up 2 bases and J gave up 4 bases, with 9 bases separating them.

V gene TRBV2 combines with J gene TRBJ2-5; tentatively, D is TRBD2 (5 bases). V was pared by 8 bases and J by 5 bases, with 12 bases between. The CDR3 sequence is 12 residues long. The germline CDR1 and CDR2 sequences are SNHLY and FYNNEI. The CDR3 here is CASEGEGETQYF. CDR3 DNA: TGTGCCAGCGAGGGAGAGGGCGAGACCCAGTACTTC. Complete variable domain (other parts from reference TRBV2 and TRBJ2-5): EPEVTQTPSHQVTQMGQEVILRCVPISNHLYFYWYRQILGQKVEFLVSFYNNEISEKSEIFDDQFSVERPDGSNFTLKIRSTKLEDSAMYFCASEGEGETQYFGPGTRLLVL.

The chain employs TRBV30 and TRBJ2-7; no firm D call. The CDR3 runs to 14 residues. The germline V and J ends were trimmed by 0 bases and 3 bases, with 12 bases remaining between them. Germline CDR1 and CDR2: GTSNPN and SVGIG (reference sequence). The CDR3 here is CAWSVPGRVYEQYF. In DNA, the CDR3 is TGTGCCTGGAGTGTACCCGGGCGCGTCTACGAGCAGTACTTC. Full variable domain (remainder filled in from reference TRBV30 and TRBJ2-7): SQTIHQWPATLVQPVGSPLSLECTVEGTSNPNLYWYRQAAGRGLQLLFYSVGIGQISSEVPQNLSASRPQDRQFILSSKKLLLSDSGFYLCAWSVPGRVYEQYFGPGTRLTVT.

The chain is built from TRBV5-1 and TRBJ2-1; 9 bases fit TRBD2. The CDR3 runs 16 residues. CDR1 and CDR2 (germline): SGHRS, YFSETQ. V shed 1 base and J 6 bases; nucleotides not matched to a gene: 8. The CDR3 here is CASSLMAGGPGNEQFF. The CDR3 coding sequence is TGCGCCAGCAGCTTGATGGCGGGAGGGCCGGGCAATGAGCAGTTCTTC.

The genes are TRBV2 and TRBJ1-4; D is unresolved. The CDR3 is 13 residues long. Germline CDR1 SNHLY, CDR2 FYNNEI. V was clipped by 7 bases and J by 7 bases, with 13 bases between them. CDR3 in amino acids: CASNQEIVEKLFF. The DNA for the CDR3 is TGTGCCAGCAACCAAGAGATAGTTGAAAAACTGTTTTTT.

The genes are TRBV10-3 and TRBJ2-1; 11 bases align to TRBD2. The CDR3 length is 15 residues. Looked up from germline, CDR1 is ENHRY and CDR2 is SYGVKD. V was pared by 6 bases and J by 8 bases, with 9 bases of the junction left unmatched. The CDR3 DNA sequence: TGTGCCATCAGCCCTCTTGGACTAGCGGGTGATGAGCAGTTCTTC. Its translation is CAISPLGLAGDEQFF.

The chain is built from TRBV29-1 and TRBJ2-3; the match to TRBD2 covers 7 bases. Trimming at V came to 4 bases and at J to 4 bases, leaving 8 bases not matched to a gene. CDR3 length: 14 residues. Germline V gene data show CDR1 as SQVTM and CDR2 as ANQGSEA. CDR3 nucleotide sequence: TGCAGCGTTGTGGCAGCGGCGGGGGCAGATACGCAGTATTTT. The encoded protein is CSVVAAAGADTQYF.

The J gene is TRBJ2-1, the V gene TRBV5-1, with 13 bases fitting TRBD2. Per germline, CDR1 SGHRS and CDR2 YFSETQ. V shed 2 bases, J shed 8 bases, and the junction held 10 bases outside the gene matches. This CDR3 is built from 17 residues. The CDR3 spells CASSLTGTSGIRDEQFF. CDR3 sequence (DNA): TGCGCCAGCAGCTTAACCGGGACTAGCGGGATTCGGGATGAGCAGTTCTTC.

J is TRBJ2-1 and V is TRBV2, with D maybe TRBD1 (6 bases). V was cut by 8 bases and J by 7 bases, with 12 bases left in between. This CDR3 has 12 amino acids. Germline CDR1 is SNHLY and CDR2 is FYNNEI. DNA of the CDR3: TGTGCCAGCGGTAGGGGGTTTAATGAGCAGTTCTTC. Its translation: CASGRGFNEQFF.

By proportion, this clone is medium-sized. The rearrangement uses TRBV6-1 and TRBJ1-5; the D gene is possibly TRBD1 (5 bases). The CDR3 is 15 amino acids. Between the trimmed V and J ends, which lost 6 bases and 0 bases, there was a span of 12 bases. The germline V gene has CDR1 MNHNS and CDR2 SASEGT. The CDR3 bases are TGTGCCAGCAGCCACGGGACGGTTAGCAATCAGCCCCAGCATTTT. The encoded protein is CASSHGTVSNQPQHF.

V gene TRBV5-1 combines with J gene TRBJ2-2; D is possibly TRBD1 or TRBD2 (5 bases each). The CDR3 length is 15 residues. The V gene's germline CDR1 is SGHRS and CDR2 YFSETQ. V lost 3 bases and J 6 bases, leaving 15 bases between the germline ends. Here the CDR3 reads CASSSTGPPAGELFF. DNA of the CDR3: TGCGCCAGCAGCTCCACGGGACCCCCCGCCGGGGAGCTGTTTTTT.

The chain has TRBV5-6 and TRBJ2-5; 8 bases line up with TRBD2. The germline CDR1 and CDR2 sequences are SGHDT and YYEEEE. CDR3 length equals 14 residues. Trimming at V came to 0 bases and at J to 5 bases, leaving 3 bases not matched to a gene. CDR3 bases: TGTGCCAGCAGCTTGGGGCGACTAGCGGAGACCCAGTACTTC. Encoded protein: CASSLGRLAETQYF.

DNA of the CDR3: TGTGCCAGCAGCCCCCAACAGTCGGGTGTCTACGAGCAGTACTTC. Its translation is CASSPQQSGVYEQYF. The chain carries TRBV14 and TRBJ2-7; no reliable D call. CDR1 and CDR2 (germline): SGHDN, FVKESK. The CDR3 extends over 15 amino acids. Trimming cost V 4 bases and J 3 bases, with 16 bases left between them.

The V and J genes are TRBV11-2 and TRBJ2-5; 7 nucleotides match TRBD2. Per the germline V gene, CDR1 is SGHAT and CDR2 is FQNNGV. The CDR3 is 15 residues long. Trimming removed 5 bases from V and 1 base from J; junction bases left unmatched: 7. The CDR3 region has the DNA TGTGCCAGCAGCCCTCAGACTAGCTCCCAAGAGACCCAGTACTTC. Translated: CASSPQTSSQETQYF.

The chain carries TRBV7-2 and TRBJ2-5, with 11 positions matching TRBD2. The CDR3 is made up of 16 amino acids. V was clipped by 3 bases and J by 2 bases; unmatched bases: 5. CDR1 and CDR2 (germline): SGHTA, FQGNSA. This CDR3 reads CASSLSLAGGQETQYF. The DNA for the CDR3 is TGTGCCAGCAGCTTGTCCCTAGCGGGAGGACAAGAGACCCAGTACTTC.